The TCR beta chain described here comes from a study of CD8 T cells in Susac syndrome (dated by TCRdb to the late 2010s). In terms of the full investigation: Among the sequenced Susac syndrome patients, five or six had clinically active disease and roughly eight were in clinical remission. Repertoire sequencing was used to test whether CD8+ T cell activation and differentiation in Susac syndrome was antigen driven. The study compared CD8+ T cell repertoire clonality among roughly eleven healthy donors, around 14 Susac syndrome patients and approximately 16 multiple sclerosis patients. At the time of blood withdrawal, Susac syndrome patients were either therapy-naive, taking corticosteroids (with some also receiving IVIg), or on IVIg alone.

Remarks on this clonotype: Its antigen is unknown. Base qualities were left out, and no much larger clone turns up one base away.

Peripheral blood CD8+ and CD4+ T cells from healthy donors, Susac syndrome patients and multiple sclerosis patients were profiled using high-throughput TCR beta sequencing. The Susac syndrome patients fulfilled recently defined diagnostic criteria for definite or probable disease. Bulk CD8+ and CD4+ T cells were purified magnetically by negative isolation, whereas CD8+ TEMRA cells were enriched by FACS. Blood was drawn into EDTA tubes, processed within 24 hours, and PBMCs were isolated by density gradient centrifugation. PBMCs intended for TCR sequencing were cryopreserved in liquid nitrogen and thawed later in a water bath at 37 degrees C. The sorted or isolated CD4+, CD8+ and CD8+ TEMRA cells had a purity of 90% or higher. RNA was extracted using the RNeasy kit, and about 0.45 to 1 ug of the RNA was reverse transcribed with random hexamers. The immunoSEQ multiplex PCR assay, covering 54 Vbeta and 13 Jbeta segments, was used to amplify TCR beta CDR3 regions. PCR amplification bias was corrected using a synthetic template baseline for primer optimization and computational correction. Per the source publication's procedure: Reads were assigned to V, D and J genes according to IMGT and analyzed in immunoSEQ Analyzer, with only productive sequences retained. To calculate clonality, Shannon entropy was normalized by log2 of the number of productive unique sequences and then subtracted from one. Public and private clones were assessed among the 100 most prevalent clones of each patient and control. Susac-specific clones were defined as absent from healthy and MS cohorts, 1052 published viral clones and other ImmuneACCESS disease sequences. TCRdb applied fastp at Q25 and MiXCR to the public reads, then kept only in-frame beta chains. A single entry per CDR3 protein holds the most common genes and DNA from its merged rows. The V and J calls here are based on TCRdb, not the publication. The sample has about 100,000 distinct CDR3 sequences on record, nearly 97% of them singletons. Approximately 0.3% of the sample comes from the top ten.

The study at large found these results: Under 20 and five Susac-specific public clones were found in the total CD8+ and CD8+ TEMRA repertoires, respectively. CD8+ repertoires in Susac syndrome showed clonal expansion, which was highest in CD8+ TEMRA cells and was greater in clinically active patients than in remitting patients. The number of individuals in the TCR sequencing and HLA analysis was acknowledged as relatively small.

The sequencing input was CD8+ T cells from PBMCs. This TCR was recovered from a human donor with Susac syndrome.

Read as DNA, the sequence is TGTGCCAGCAGCTTTATCGGGCCCTACGAGCAGTACTTC. This is translated as CASSFIGPYEQYF. This sequence uses TRBV7-9 and TRBJ2-7; no D gene call is confident. V is cut by 3 bases and J by 2 bases, and the space between the germline ends is 8 bases. From a lookup of the germline V gene (reference sequence), CDR1 and CDR2 are SEHNR and FQNEAQ. The CDR3, cysteine through phenylalanine, is 13 amino acids long. Of all the DNA, just the CDR3 is kept, 39 bases in frame from base 1.